Listed here are 29 T cell receptor beta chains from one sample, sequenced in a study of PD-L1 blockade in urothelial cancer. Clones were read by immunoSEQ multiplex PCR, and TCRdb kept only the in-frame ones, dropping some. The data contain 70,000 or so clones, roughly 91% of them singletons. Sequences were derived from PBMCs, sampled around atezolizumab (anti-PD-L1) treatment. The receptors originated from a man in his sixties with urothelial cancer.

V gene TRBV5-1 combines with J gene TRBJ2-1; D is perhaps TRBD1 (7 bases). This CDR3 region has 17 residues. CDR1 SGHRS and CDR2 YFSETQ come from the germline V gene. Trimming took off 0 bases at V and 7 bases at J, with 20 bases between the two ends. The CDR3 region has the DNA TGCGCCAGCAGCTTGGGGCTTCGGACTACAGGGGAGAATGAGCAGTTCTTC. Translating gives CASSLGLRTTGENEQFF.

This chain uses TRBV5-1 with TRBJ2-3; TRBD2 matches 9 bases. CDR1 and CDR2 (germline): SGHRS, YFSETQ. The CDR3 loop spans 18 amino acids. V lost 0 bases to trimming and J lost 0 bases; unmatched junction nucleotides: 8. This CDR3 is CASSLVASGVASTDTQYF. CDR3 coding DNA: TGCGCCAGCAGCTTGGTGGCTAGCGGGGTTGCTAGCACAGATACGCAGTATTTT.

In its sample, this clone was seen a few times. The CDR3 protein is CASSDRRSGGRDYEQYF. The DNA for the CDR3 is TGTGCCAGCAGCGACCGGCGTAGCGGGGGGAGAGACTACGAGCAGTACTTC. V and J are TRBV11-2 and TRBJ2-7; TRBD2 matches 10 bases. This CDR3 has 17 amino acids. V was clipped by 5 bases and J by 3 bases; unmatched bases: 13. Germline values: CDR1 SGHAT, CDR2 FQNNGV.

CDR3 DNA: TGTGCCAGTACAAAAACAGGGGCGCGGAGCAATCAGCCCCAGCATTTT. It encodes CASTKTGARSNQPQHF. The chain has TRBV19 and TRBJ1-5, with 7 bases matching TRBD1. The junction had 10 bases not matched to a gene; V was cut back by 7 bases and J by 1 base. There are 16 residues in the CDR3. Looked up from germline, CDR1 is LNHDA and CDR2 is SQIVND (reference sequence).

This chain links TRBV28 with TRBJ1-5; 11 bases match TRBD1. Trimming took 4 bases from V and 4 from J; bases not matched to a gene: 6. From germline, CDR1 is MDHEN and CDR2 SYDVKM. The CDR3 runs 16 residues. The CDR3 coding sequence is TGTGCCAGCAGTTCAACAGGACAGGGGGCTAATCAGCCCCAGCATTTT. It yields the protein CASSSTGQGANQPQHF.

The chain uses TRBV19 and TRBJ2-5; a possible D gene is TRBD2 (6 bases). Trimming removed 2 bases from V and 5 bases from J, with 18 bases in between. CDR3 length: 16 amino acids. The germline V gene has CDR1 LNHDA and CDR2 SQIVND (reference sequence). The CDR3 reads CASSIIAGGGVETQYF. The CDR3 nucleotides read TGTGCCAGTAGTATAATCGCGGGTGGAGGGGTCGAGACCCAGTACTTC.

The CDR3 spells CASPRGETQYF. The CDR3 DNA follows: TGTGCCTCCCCGCGGGGGGAGACCCAGTACTTC. J is TRBJ2-5 and V is TRBV30, with 7 nucleotides matching TRBD2. Germline V lookup: CDR1 GTSNPN, CDR2 SVGIG (reference sequence). The ends lost 7 bases at V and 5 bases at J; junction bases unmatched: 4. The CDR3 runs 11 residues.

The CDR3 region is CASSVGQGASEAFF. The CDR3 DNA is TGTGCCAGCAGCGTAGGACAGGGGGCGTCTGAAGCTTTCTTT. The V gene is TRBV5-8, the J gene TRBJ1-1, with TRBD1 identical over 11 bases. The CDR3 runs to 14 residues. With V trimmed by 4 bases and J by 6 bases, 5 bases remained unmatched. Germline CDR1 is SGHTS and CDR2 is YDEGEE. Full variable domain (outside the CDR3, taken from reference TRBV5-8 and TRBJ1-1): EAGVTQSPTHLIKTRGQQATLRCSPISGHTSVYWYQQALGLGLQFLLWYDEGEERNRGNFPPRFSGRQFPNYSSELNVNALELEDSALYLCASSVGQGASEAFFGQGTRLTVV.

The chain uses TRBV14 and TRBJ2-5; 7 positions agree with TRBD1. V gave up 2 bases and J gave up 4 bases; unmatched junction bases: 7. Germline assignment: CDR1 SGHDN and CDR2 FVKESK. This CDR3 has 15 residues. The CDR3: CASSQFTGARETQYF. The CDR3 bases are TGTGCCAGCAGCCAATTCACAGGGGCAAGAGAGACCCAGTACTTC.

The chain carries TRBV5-4 and TRBJ2-7; possibly TRBD1 for D (5 bases). The CDR3 sequence is 13 residues long. CDR1 is SGHNT and CDR2 is YYREEE in the germline V gene (reference sequence). The V end lost 1 base, the J end lost 4 bases, and 9 bases lay between the germline ends. The CDR3 protein is CASSLQGVYEQYF. In nucleotides, the CDR3 is TGTGCCAGCAGCTTGCAGGGTGTATACGAGCAGTACTTC.

V is TRBV4-1 and J is TRBJ2-1; 8 bases map to TRBD2. V lost 0 bases, J lost 6 bases, and 4 bases stayed unmatched. The CDR3 is made up of 15 amino acids. From germline, CDR1 is MGHRA and CDR2 YSYEKL. The CDR3 protein is CASSQDRGRLNEQFF. The CDR3 DNA reads as TGCGCCAGCAGCCAAGATCGCGGGAGGCTCAATGAGCAGTTCTTC.

This clone came up once. The DNA of the CDR3 is TGTGCCACCAGCCGCCCAAATGGCGATACGCAGTATTTT. Translation gives CATSRPNGDTQYF. The chain employs TRBV15 and TRBJ2-3; D is ambiguous. Germline-derived CDR1 and CDR2 are LNHNV and YYDKDF (reference sequence). The CDR3 covers 13 residues. V was trimmed by 5 bases and J by 6 bases, leaving 12 bases between them.

The rearrangement links TRBV19 to TRBJ1-1; possibly TRBD1 for D (6 bases). V dropped 9 bases and J dropped 3 bases, with 20 bases sitting between them. This CDR3 is 15 amino acids long. CDR1 is LNHDA, CDR2 SQIVND, per germline (reference sequence). Written as DNA, the CDR3 is TGTGCCAGCACCCCGCGGGGGGCGTTGGACACTGAAGCTTTCTTT. Amino acids: CASTPRGALDTEAFF.

This rearrangement joins TRBV5-1 to TRBJ2-1; possible D gene TRBD2, 5 bases. In germline, CDR1 is SGHRS, CDR2 YFSETQ. V dropped 5 bases and J dropped 8 bases, with 17 bases sitting between them. The CDR3 covers 14 residues. The CDR3 sequence: CASSVTSTPDEQFF. CDR3 sequence (DNA): TGCGCCAGCAGTGTAACTAGTACGCCCGATGAGCAGTTCTTC. Together with reference TRBV5-1 and TRBJ2-1, the CDR3 gives the full variable domain: KAGVTQTPRYLIKTRGQQVTLSCSPISGHRSVSWYQQTPGQGLQFLFEYFSETQRNKGNFPGRFSGRQFSNSRSEMNVSTLELGDSALYLCASSVTSTPDEQFFGPGTRLTVL.

The J gene is TRBJ2-7, the V gene TRBV29-1, with D possibly matching TRBD1 (6 bases). V lost 7 bases and J 2 bases, leaving 21 bases between the germline ends. The CDR3 contains 15 residues. Germline V lookup: CDR1 SQVTM, CDR2 ANQGSEA. This chain's CDR3 is CSARTGISPTYEQYF. CDR3 coding DNA: TGCAGCGCACGTACAGGGATTTCCCCTACCTACGAGCAGTACTTC.

The rearrangement uses TRBV2 and TRBJ2-5; maybe TRBD1 (5 bases). The CDR3 extends over 13 amino acids. Germline V gene data show CDR1 as SNHLY and CDR2 as FYNNEI. V was clipped by 6 bases and J by 5 bases, with 13 bases between them. CDR3 loop: CASSPQGWETQYF. The CDR3 DNA sequence: TGTGCCAGCAGCCCTCAGGGTTGGGAGACCCAGTACTTC.

This clone has only one observation. Written as DNA, the CDR3 is TGCGCCAGCAGCCAGGGGGAGGTAGGCGGCTACACCTTC. Translation gives CASSQGEVGGYTF. The V gene is TRBV4-3, the J gene TRBJ1-2, with D perhaps matching TRBD1 (5 bases). Trimming cost V 3 bases and J 8 bases, with 13 bases left between them. The CDR3 is 13 residues long. Looked up from germline, CDR1 is LGHNA and CDR2 is YSLEER.

This rearrangement joins TRBV9 to TRBJ1-1; 10 nucleotides agree with TRBD1. The CDR3 contains 18 residues. V lost 0 bases, J lost 0 bases, and 8 bases stayed unmatched. Germline assignment: CDR1 SGDLS and CDR2 YYNGEE. This CDR3 reads CASSVAQTGGGLNTEAFF. As DNA, the CDR3 is TGTGCCAGCAGCGTAGCTCAGACAGGGGGCGGGTTGAACACTGAAGCTTTCTTT.

The chain couples TRBV4-1 to TRBJ1-2; 10 bases match TRBD1. The CDR3 totals 15 residues. The ends lost 0 bases at V and 6 bases at J; junction bases unmatched: 4. CDR1 is MGHRA, CDR2 YSYEKL, per germline. The CDR3 loop is CASSQDSGQGNGYTF. The CDR3 DNA follows: TGCGCCAGCAGCCAAGACTCGGGACAGGGGAATGGCTACACCTTC.

This chain uses TRBV30 with TRBJ2-3, with 9 bases lining up with TRBD2. V was clipped by 1 base and J by 6 bases; unmatched bases: 8. CDR1 and CDR2 from the germline V gene are GTSNPN and SVGIG (reference sequence). The CDR3 contains 15 residues. The CDR3 DNA reads TGTGCCTGGAGTGGACTAGCGGACGGGACCGATACGCAGTATTTT. Translation: CAWSGLADGTDTQYF.

The chain joins TRBV30 to TRBJ1-1; the D gene is possibly TRBD1 (5 bases). The germline CDR1 and CDR2 sequences are GTSNPN and SVGIG (reference sequence). This CDR3 has 13 amino acids. The V end lost 2 bases, the J end lost 4 bases, and 11 bases lay between the germline ends. CDR3 sequence reads: CAWSKGAGTEAFF. In DNA form, the CDR3 reads TGTGCCTGGAGTAAAGGGGCCGGCACTGAAGCTTTCTTT.

This clone was detected a few times. The chain links TRBV5-1 to TRBJ1-1; 7 bases match TRBD1. This CDR3 comprises 15 residues. Germline CDR1 reads SGHRS; CDR2 reads YFSETQ. The ends lost 4 bases at V and 0 bases at J; junction bases unmatched: 6. The CDR3 loop reads CASSPGDRLNTEAFF. Written as DNA, the CDR3 is TGCGCCAGCAGCCCCGGGGACAGACTGAACACTGAAGCTTTCTTT.

This chain joins TRBV18 and TRBJ1-5; perhaps TRBD1 as D (5 bases). Per germline, CDR1 KGHSH and CDR2 LQKENI. The CDR3 spans 17 residues. V was trimmed by 6 bases and J by 5 bases, leaving 23 bases between them. The CDR3 DNA reads as TGTGCCAGCTCTAGAGGACCCGCGGGGCGCGGCGATCAGCCCCAGCATTTT. This sequence encodes CASSRGPAGRGDQPQHF.

The CDR3 coding sequence is TGTGCCAGCAGTGAGCTACAGGGGAACTATGGCTACACCTTC. Amino acids: CASSELQGNYGYTF. This rearrangement joins TRBV2 to TRBJ1-2, with 7 bases that match TRBD1. Trimming removed 3 bases from V and 2 bases from J; junction bases left unmatched: 3. Germline V gene sequence: CDR1 SNHLY, CDR2 FYNNEI. The CDR3 has 14 amino acids.

The chain carries TRBV7-8 and TRBJ2-5; possible D gene TRBD1, 6 bases. The V gene's germline CDR1 is SGHVS and CDR2 FQNEAQ. V lost 1 base to trimming and J lost 5 bases, with 11 bases between them. The CDR3 contains 14 residues. The CDR3 DNA follows: TGTGCCAGCAGCTTAGGCTCAGACAGGGAGACCCAGTACTTC. It codes for CASSLGSDRETQYF.

The chain is built from TRBV11-2 and TRBJ2-5; D is uncertain. CDR1 and CDR2 (germline): SGHAT, FQNNGV. V lost 0 bases, J lost 5 bases, and 4 bases lay in between. This CDR3 has 12 residues. CDR3: CASSLDQETQYF. In DNA form, the CDR3 reads TGTGCCAGCAGCTTAGATCAGGAGACCCAGTACTTC.

The chain recombines TRBV30 with TRBJ1-6; D remains unclear. V lost 3 bases, J lost 8 bases, and 8 bases lay in between. Looked up from germline, CDR1 is GTSNPN and CDR2 is SVGIG (reference sequence). The length of the CDR3 is 12 residues. CDR3 DNA: TGTGCCTGGAGGGACTTTGATTCACCCCTCCACTTT. Its translation: CAWRDFDSPLHF.

The chain links TRBV2 to TRBJ2-7; no definite D call. Germline CDR1 is SNHLY and CDR2 is FYNNEI. This CDR3 region has 14 residues. Trimming took 7 bases from V and 2 from J, leaving 15 bases between them. The CDR3: CASNYGAETYEQYF. The CDR3 coding sequence is TGTGCCAGCAATTACGGCGCGGAGACCTACGAGCAGTACTTC.

The V and J genes are TRBV7-2 and TRBJ1-1; possible D gene TRBD1, 6 bases. The CDR3 covers 17 residues. Trimming removed 5 bases from V and 6 bases from J, with 25 bases in between. Germline values: CDR1 SGHTA, CDR2 FQGNSA. This CDR3 is CASSPEVAGRGGPEAFF. For the CDR3, the DNA is TGTGCCAGCAGCCCAGAAGTGGCAGGTCGGGGGGGGCCTGAAGCTTTCTTT.